The 23 T cell receptor beta chains reported below all come from one sample, sequenced in a study of monozygotic twins with cystic fibrosis. Assay: immunoSEQ multiplex PCR; the TCRdb copy retains only in-frame clones and omits some. The profile covers about 36,000 clones, with 84% appearing a single time and approximately 1.8% taken by the ten largest. The specimen was blood. Receptors were obtained from a girl aged 2 to 9 with cystic fibrosis.

The chain is built from TRBV2 and TRBJ1-1, with 7 nucleotides matching TRBD1. Germline V gene lookup returns CDR1 SNHLY and CDR2 FYNNEI. The CDR3 is 16 residues long. V was pared by 4 bases and J by 6 bases, with 14 bases of the junction left unmatched. The CDR3: CASSGTGRHTGAEAFF. CDR3 DNA sequence: TGTGCCAGCAGTGGGACAGGTAGACACACCGGCGCTGAAGCTTTCTTT.

This clone was picked up one time. The chain carries TRBV5-1 and TRBJ2-5, with 9 positions matching TRBD1. Germline trimming cut 0 bases from V and 5 bases from J; bases unmatched to any gene: 11. Germline CDR1 SGHRS, CDR2 YFSETQ. The CDR3 has 17 amino acids. The CDR3 DNA sequence: TGCGCCAGCAGCTTGGCATTTGGGGACAGGGCGAGCGAGACCCAGTACTTC. Translating gives CASSLAFGDRASETQYF.

The chain recombines TRBV2 with TRBJ1-4, with no clear D. This CDR3 spans 13 amino acids. Germline V gene data show CDR1 as SNHLY and CDR2 as FYNNEI. The V end was cut by 8 bases, the J end by 7 bases, with 14 bases between. CDR3 protein: CASRREGAEKLFF. The CDR3 nucleotides read TGTGCCAGCCGGAGGGAGGGTGCTGAAAAACTGTTTTTT.

The chain carries TRBV4-1 and TRBJ1-2, with a possible D match to TRBD1 (5 bases). The CDR3 is 15 amino acids. Trimming left V 1 base short and J 6 bases short, with 15 bases between. The germline V gene has CDR1 MGHRA and CDR2 YSYEKL. The DNA of the CDR3 is TGCGCCAGCAGCCAAGGGGGCCCTGCAACGGATGGCTACACCTTC. This translates into CASSQGGPATDGYTF.

This clone occurred once. This rearrangement joins TRBV6-6 to TRBJ1-2; D is perhaps TRBD1 (6 bases). Trimming cost V 0 bases and J 2 bases, with 10 bases left between them. The CDR3 runs to 15 residues. CDR1 is MNHNY, CDR2 SVGAGI, per germline (reference sequence). DNA for the CDR3: TGTGCCAGCAGTTACTCGACAGGATACAACTATGGCTACACCTTC. It encodes CASSYSTGYNYGYTF.

V usage is TRBV5-1 and J usage is TRBJ2-7; 7 bases are shared with TRBD1. Trimming at V came to 1 base and at J to 1 base, leaving 5 bases not matched to a gene. The germline CDR1 and CDR2 sequences are SGHRS and YFSETQ. CDR3 length: 15 residues. The CDR3 DNA sequence: TGCGCCAGCAGCTTGAGGGGGCGGCCTTCCTACGAGCAGTACTTC. Its translation is CASSLRGRPSYEQYF.

This clone was detected a few times. This rearrangement joins TRBV2 to TRBJ1-4; 7 positions match TRBD1. V was clipped by 3 bases and J by 8 bases; unmatched bases: 6. The length of the CDR3 is 14 residues. Germline values: CDR1 SNHLY, CDR2 FYNNEI. The CDR3 is CASSERGLGEKLFF. The CDR3 region has the DNA TGTGCCAGCAGTGAGAGGGGGCTAGGGGAAAAACTGTTTTTT.

The genes are TRBV2 and TRBJ2-7, with 9 positions matching TRBD2. The germline V gene encodes CDR1 SNHLY and CDR2 FYNNEI. CDR3 size: 13 residues. J gave up 0 bases and V 8 bases, and 2 bases lay outside the gene matches. This CDR3 is CASLSGGSYEQYF. In DNA, the CDR3 is TGTGCCAGCCTTAGCGGGGGCTCCTACGAGCAGTACTTC. Variable domain in full (rest from reference TRBV2 and TRBJ2-7): EPEVTQTPSHQVTQMGQEVILRCVPISNHLYFYWYRQILGQKVEFLVSFYNNEISEKSEIFDDQFSVERPDGSNFTLKIRSTKLEDSAMYFCASLSGGSYEQYFGPGTRLTVT.

The chain carries TRBV7-6 and TRBJ2-2; 13 bases line up with TRBD2. Germline CDR1 and CDR2: SGHVS and FNYEAQ. This CDR3 comprises 18 residues. With 5 bases clipped from V and 3 bases from J, the junction kept 9 bases outside the gene matches. Written as DNA, the CDR3 is TGTGCCAGCAGCATTAGACCCGGACTAGCGGGGGACACCGGGGAGCTGTTTTTT. It codes for CASSIRPGLAGDTGELFF.

The chain combines TRBV7-3 with TRBJ1-2, with D hard to call. Germline CDR1 and CDR2: SGHTA and FQGTGA. The V gene lost 0 bases and the J gene lost 4 bases, with 12 bases spanning the gap. The CDR3 covers 15 residues. For the CDR3, the DNA is TGTGCCAGCAGCTTAACCCCCCAGGCTGGCTATGGCTACACCTTC. Translated: CASSLTPQAGYGYTF.

This chain links TRBV5-1 with TRBJ2-3; TRBD1 matches at 7 bases. CDR1 SGHRS and CDR2 YFSETQ come from the germline V gene. The CDR3 extends over 14 amino acids. The ends lost 2 bases at V and 6 bases at J; junction bases unmatched: 6. CDR3 nucleotide sequence: TGCGCCAGCAGCTTCGGGGCGACAGGGGATACGCAGTATTTT. This encodes CASSFGATGDTQYF. The complete variable domain, with remaining parts taken from reference TRBV5-1 and TRBJ2-3, reads KAGVTQTPRYLIKTRGQQVTLSCSPISGHRSVSWYQQTPGQGLQFLFEYFSETQRNKGNFPGRFSGRQFSNSRSEMNVSTLELGDSALYLCASSFGATGDTQYFGPGTRLTVL.

V and J are TRBV5-4 and TRBJ2-6; the D gene could be TRBD1 or TRBD2 (6 bases each). This CDR3 spans 15 amino acids. The germline V gene encodes CDR1 SGHNT and CDR2 YYREEE (reference sequence). V was shortened by 10 bases and J by 2 bases, with 16 bases between the two germline ends. In DNA, the CDR3 is TGTGCCGACAGTTTAGGGGGGACTGGGGCCAACGTCCTGACTTTC. Translation: CADSLGGTGANVLTF.

This clone came up a few times. The rearrangement joins TRBV4-1 to TRBJ1-2, with 7 nucleotides matching TRBD1. The CDR3 extends over 14 amino acids. Trimming at V came to 2 bases and at J to 4 bases, leaving 4 bases not matched to a gene. CDR1 is MGHRA, CDR2 YSYEKL, per germline. For the CDR3, the DNA is TGCGCCAGCAGCCAAACACAGGGGAGCTATGGCTACACCTTC. It encodes CASSQTQGSYGYTF.

The chain recombines TRBV5-1 with TRBJ1-6, with 9 bases matching TRBD1. The CDR3 is 15 residues long. V trimming: 5 bases; J trimming: 9 bases; junction bases outside the gene matches: 9. Germline loops: CDR1 SGHRS, CDR2 YFSETQ. The CDR3 DNA sequence: TGCGCCAGCAGACCCACAGGGGGCATAGGTTCACCCCTCCACTTT. Its translation is CASRPTGGIGSPLHF. Full variable domain (missing parts from reference TRBV5-1 and TRBJ1-6): KAGVTQTPRYLIKTRGQQVTLSCSPISGHRSVSWYQQTPGQGLQFLFEYFSETQRNKGNFPGRFSGRQFSNSRSEMNVSTLELGDSALYLCASRPTGGIGSPLHFGNGTRLTVT.

V is TRBV6-6 and J is TRBJ1-2; 9 bases are shared with TRBD1. After removal of 2 bases from V and 3 bases from J, the junction contained 7 bases not matched to a gene. In germline, CDR1 is MNHNY, CDR2 SVGAGI (reference sequence). The CDR3 sequence is 16 residues long. CDR3 DNA sequence: TGTGCCAGCAGTTACCCTCGACAGGGGGGTGACTATGGCTACACCTTC. This codes for CASSYPRQGGDYGYTF.

The chain recombines TRBV5-4 with TRBJ2-2; 10 positions match TRBD2. With 5 bases clipped from V and 5 bases from J, the junction kept 9 bases outside the gene matches. CDR1 is SGHNT and CDR2 is YYREEE in the germline V gene (reference sequence). CDR3 size: 16 residues. The CDR3 DNA reads as TGTGCCAGCAGTCATCTAGCGGGGGAGTGGACCGGGGAGCTGTTTTTT. Protein sequence: CASSHLAGEWTGELFF. Together with reference TRBV5-4 and TRBJ2-2, the CDR3 gives the full variable domain: ETGVTQSPTHLIKTRGQQVTLRCSSQSGHNTVSWYQQALGQGPQFIFQYYREEENGRGNFPPRFSGLQFPNYSSELNVNALELDDSALYLCASSHLAGEWTGELFFGEGSRLTVL.

V usage is TRBV5-8 and J usage is TRBJ1-2; 7 bases are a match to TRBD1. Unmatched junction bases numbered 7, after V lost 1 base and J lost 4 bases. This CDR3 spans 15 amino acids. Germline-derived CDR1 and CDR2 are SGHTS and YDEGEE. CDR3 sequence: CASSLRTGPFYGYTF. The DNA of the CDR3 is TGTGCCAGCAGCTTGAGGACAGGCCCTTTCTATGGCTACACCTTC. The variable domain in full, with the rest retrieved from reference TRBV5-8 and TRBJ1-2, is EAGVTQSPTHLIKTRGQQATLRCSPISGHTSVYWYQQALGLGLQFLLWYDEGEERNRGNFPPRFSGRQFPNYSSELNVNALELEDSALYLCASSLRTGPFYGYTFGSGTRLTVV.

The CDR3 loop is CASSEASASDRPQHF. CDR3 sequence (DNA): TGTGCCAGCAGTGAAGCCAGCGCCTCAGATCGGCCCCAGCATTTT. The gene calls are TRBV2 and TRBJ1-5; D is ambiguous. CDR1 is SNHLY, CDR2 FYNNEI, per germline. This CDR3 spans 15 amino acids. V was clipped by 0 bases and J by 9 bases, with 15 bases between them.

The CDR3 DNA reads TGTGCCAGCAGCTTATCCGGACTAGCGGGAGATGAGCAGTTCTTC. This encodes CASSLSGLAGDEQFF. V is TRBV7-9 and J is TRBJ2-1, with 13 bases lining up with TRBD2. The CDR3 spans 15 residues. The trim removed 2 bases at V and 8 bases at J, leaving 3 bases unmatched. Germline CDR1 is SEHNR and CDR2 is FQNEAQ (reference sequence). Combining the CDR3 with reference TRBV7-9 and TRBJ2-1 gives the whole variable domain DTGVSQNPRHKITKRGQNVTFRCDPISEHNRLYWYRQTLGQGPEFLTYFQNEAQLEKSRLLSDRFSAERPKGSFSTLEIQRTEQGDSAMYLCASSLSGLAGDEQFFGPGTRLTVL.

The CDR3: CSADRAEEQFF. CDR3 nucleotides: TGCAGTGCCGACAGGGCGGAGGAGCAGTTCTTC. V is TRBV20-1 and J is TRBJ2-1, with 7 nucleotides matching TRBD1. CDR1 is DFQATT, CDR2 SNEGSKA, per germline (reference sequence). V was pared by 6 bases and J by 10 bases, with 6 bases of the junction left unmatched. The CDR3 has 11 amino acids.

The genes are TRBV15 and TRBJ2-7; 8 bases are shared with TRBD1. CDR3 size: 15 residues. V lost 5 bases to trimming and J lost 2 bases; unmatched junction nucleotides: 8. In germline, CDR1 is LNHNV, CDR2 YYDKDF (reference sequence). The CDR3 here is CATSSPGQATYEQYF. The CDR3 DNA sequence: TGTGCCACCAGCTCCCCGGGACAGGCGACCTACGAGCAGTACTTC.

The chain carries TRBV11-1 and TRBJ2-3, with D tentatively TRBD2 (6 bases). V lost 1 base and J lost 0, with 17 bases in between. This CDR3 spans 18 amino acids. In germline, CDR1 is SGHAT, CDR2 FQDESV (reference sequence). The CDR3, as DNA: TGTGCCAGCAGCTTAGAGCAGAGCGGGCGGGGAAGCACAGATACGCAGTATTTT. Protein product: CASSLEQSGRGSTDTQYF.

This chain joins TRBV18 and TRBJ2-3; D ambiguous. This CDR3 has 13 residues. V was clipped by 5 bases and J by 2 bases, with 8 bases between them. The V gene's germline CDR1 is KGHSH and CDR2 LQKENI. The CDR3, as DNA: TGTGCCAGCTCATCCGGCCCCACAGATACGCAGTATTTT. It encodes CASSSGPTDTQYF.